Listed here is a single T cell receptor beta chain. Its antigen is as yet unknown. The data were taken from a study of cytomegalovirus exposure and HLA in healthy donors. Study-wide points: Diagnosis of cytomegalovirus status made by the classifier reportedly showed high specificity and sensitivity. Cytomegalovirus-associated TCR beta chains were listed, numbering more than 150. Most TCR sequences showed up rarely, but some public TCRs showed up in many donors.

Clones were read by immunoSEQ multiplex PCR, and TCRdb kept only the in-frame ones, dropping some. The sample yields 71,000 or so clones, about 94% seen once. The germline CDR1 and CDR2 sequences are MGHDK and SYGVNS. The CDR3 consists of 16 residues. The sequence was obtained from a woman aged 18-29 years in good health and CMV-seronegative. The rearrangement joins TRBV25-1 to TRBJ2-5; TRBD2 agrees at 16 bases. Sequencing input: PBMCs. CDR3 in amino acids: CAGGLAGGRFQETQYF. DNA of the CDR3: TGTGCTGGGGGACTAGCGGGAGGGAGGTTTCAAGAGACCCAGTACTTC.